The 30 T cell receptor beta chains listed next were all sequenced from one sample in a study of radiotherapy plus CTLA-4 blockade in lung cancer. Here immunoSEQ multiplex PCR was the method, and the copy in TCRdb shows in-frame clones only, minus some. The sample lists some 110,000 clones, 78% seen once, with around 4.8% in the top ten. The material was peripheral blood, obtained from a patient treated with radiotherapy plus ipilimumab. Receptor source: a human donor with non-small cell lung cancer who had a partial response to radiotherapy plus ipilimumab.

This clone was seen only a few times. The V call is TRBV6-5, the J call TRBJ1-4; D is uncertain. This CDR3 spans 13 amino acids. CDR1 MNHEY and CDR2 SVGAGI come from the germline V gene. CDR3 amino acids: CASGYSFNEKLFF. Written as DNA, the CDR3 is TGTGCGAGCGGATACAGTTTTAATGAAAAACTGTTTTTT.

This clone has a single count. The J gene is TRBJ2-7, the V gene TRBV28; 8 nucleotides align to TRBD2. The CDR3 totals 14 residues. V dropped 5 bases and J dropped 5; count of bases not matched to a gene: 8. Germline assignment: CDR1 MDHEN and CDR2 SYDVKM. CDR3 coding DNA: TGTGCCAGCAGTCCACCGGGACTAGTAGACGAGCAGTACTTC. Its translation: CASSPPGLVDEQYF. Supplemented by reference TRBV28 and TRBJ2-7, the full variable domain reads DVKVTQSSRYLVKRTGEKVFLECVQDMDHENMFWYRQDPGLGLRLIYFSYDVKMKEKGDIPEGYSVSREKKERFSLILESASTNQTSMYLCASSPPGLVDEQYFGPGTRLTVT.

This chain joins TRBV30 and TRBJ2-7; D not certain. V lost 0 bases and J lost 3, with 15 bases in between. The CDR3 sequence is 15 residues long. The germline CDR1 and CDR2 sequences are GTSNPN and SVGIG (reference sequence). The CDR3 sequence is CAWSVQVGRSYEQYF. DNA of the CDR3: TGTGCCTGGAGTGTCCAAGTAGGCCGGAGCTACGAGCAGTACTTC.

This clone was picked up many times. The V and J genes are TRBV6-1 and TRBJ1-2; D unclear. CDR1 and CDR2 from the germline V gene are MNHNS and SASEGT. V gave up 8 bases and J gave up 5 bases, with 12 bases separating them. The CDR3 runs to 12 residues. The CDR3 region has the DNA TGTGCCAGCTCGGAGAGGAGGTATGGCTACACCTTC. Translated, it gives CASSERRYGYTF.

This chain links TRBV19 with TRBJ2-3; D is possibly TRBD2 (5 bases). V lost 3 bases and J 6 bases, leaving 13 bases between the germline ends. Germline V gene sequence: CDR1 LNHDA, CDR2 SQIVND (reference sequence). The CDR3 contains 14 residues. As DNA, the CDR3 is TGTGCCAGTAGTATTGCGGGTAGGGTGGATACGCAGTATTTT. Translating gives CASSIAGRVDTQYF.

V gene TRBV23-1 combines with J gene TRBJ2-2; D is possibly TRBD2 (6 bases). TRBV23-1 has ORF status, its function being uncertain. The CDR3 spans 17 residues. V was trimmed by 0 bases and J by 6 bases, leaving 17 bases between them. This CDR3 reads CASSQSSWGDNPGELFF. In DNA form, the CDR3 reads TGCGCCAGCAGTCAATCTTCTTGGGGGGATAATCCCGGGGAGCTGTTTTTT.

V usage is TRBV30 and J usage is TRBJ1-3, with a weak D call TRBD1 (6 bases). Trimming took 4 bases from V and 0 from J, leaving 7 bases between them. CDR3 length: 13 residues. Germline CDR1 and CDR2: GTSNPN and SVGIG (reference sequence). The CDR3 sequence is CAWNRDSGNTIYF. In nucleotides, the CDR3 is TGTGCCTGGAACAGGGACTCTGGAAACACCATATATTTT.

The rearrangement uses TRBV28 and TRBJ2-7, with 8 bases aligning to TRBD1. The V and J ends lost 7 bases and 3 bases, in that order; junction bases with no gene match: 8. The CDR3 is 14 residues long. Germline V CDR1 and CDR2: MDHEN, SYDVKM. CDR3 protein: CASNLPGQVYEQYF. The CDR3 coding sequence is TGTGCCAGCAATCTCCCGGGACAGGTCTACGAGCAGTACTTC.

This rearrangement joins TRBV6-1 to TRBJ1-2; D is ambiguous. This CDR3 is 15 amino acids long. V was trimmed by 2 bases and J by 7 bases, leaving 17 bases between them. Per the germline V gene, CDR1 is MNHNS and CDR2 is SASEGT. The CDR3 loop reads CASSEREVSRSGYTF. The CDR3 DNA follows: TGTGCCAGCAGTGAAAGGGAGGTCTCAAGGAGTGGCTACACCTTC.

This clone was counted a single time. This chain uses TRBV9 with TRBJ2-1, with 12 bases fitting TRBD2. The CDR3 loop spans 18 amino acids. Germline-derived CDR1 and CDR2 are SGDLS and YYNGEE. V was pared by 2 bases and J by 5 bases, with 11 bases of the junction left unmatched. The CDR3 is CASSVSTSGSESHNEQFF. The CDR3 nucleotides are TGTGCCAGCAGCGTCTCGACTAGCGGGAGCGAGTCCCACAATGAGCAGTTCTTC. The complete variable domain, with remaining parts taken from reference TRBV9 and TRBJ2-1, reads DSGVTQTPKHLITATGQRVTLRCSPRSGDLSVYWYQQSLDQGLQFLIQYYNGEERAKGNILERFSAQQFPDLHSELNLSSLELGDSALYFCASSVSTSGSESHNEQFFGPGTRLTVL.

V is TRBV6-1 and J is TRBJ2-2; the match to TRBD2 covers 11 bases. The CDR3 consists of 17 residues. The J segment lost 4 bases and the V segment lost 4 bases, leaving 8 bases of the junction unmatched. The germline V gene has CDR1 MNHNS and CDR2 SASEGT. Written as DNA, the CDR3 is TGTGCCAGCAGTGGTTCTAGCGGGAGGCTCCTCACCGGGGAGCTGTTTTTT. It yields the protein CASSGSSGRLLTGELFF.

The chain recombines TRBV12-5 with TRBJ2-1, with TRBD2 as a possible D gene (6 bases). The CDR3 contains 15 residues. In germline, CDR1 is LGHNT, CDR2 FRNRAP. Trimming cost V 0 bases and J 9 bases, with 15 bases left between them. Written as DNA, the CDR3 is TGTGCTAGTGGTTTGGTATTGGCAGGGCGGGGTGAGCAGTTCTTC. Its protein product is CASGLVLAGRGEQFF.

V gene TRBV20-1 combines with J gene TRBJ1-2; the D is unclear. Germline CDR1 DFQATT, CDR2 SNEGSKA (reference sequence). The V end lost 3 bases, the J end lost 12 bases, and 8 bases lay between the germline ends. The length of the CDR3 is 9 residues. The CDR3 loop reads CSASPRHTF. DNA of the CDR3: TGCAGTGCTAGCCCCCGTCACACCTTC.

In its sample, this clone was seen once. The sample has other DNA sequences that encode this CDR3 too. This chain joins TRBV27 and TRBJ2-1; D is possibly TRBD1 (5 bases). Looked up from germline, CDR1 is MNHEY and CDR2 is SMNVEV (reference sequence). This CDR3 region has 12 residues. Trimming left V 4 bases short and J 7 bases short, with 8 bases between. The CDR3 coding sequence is TGTGCCAGCAGTTATGACAGAAATGAGCAGTTCTTC. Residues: CASSYDRNEQFF.

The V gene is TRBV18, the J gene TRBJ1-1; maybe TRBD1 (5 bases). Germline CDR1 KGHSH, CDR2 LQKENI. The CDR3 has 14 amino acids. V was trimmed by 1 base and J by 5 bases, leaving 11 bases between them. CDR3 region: CASSPLRGETEAFF. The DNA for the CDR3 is TGTGCCAGCTCACCACTAAGGGGCGAGACTGAAGCTTTCTTT.

For the CDR3, the DNA is TGTGCCAGCAGTTTGGCGACTGTGAACACTGAAGCTTTCTTT. Translating gives CASSLATVNTEAFF. The chain is built from TRBV28 and TRBJ1-1; unclear D gene. CDR1 and CDR2 (germline): MDHEN, SYDVKM. The CDR3 contains 14 residues. V lost 3 bases and J 0 bases, leaving 8 bases between the germline ends.

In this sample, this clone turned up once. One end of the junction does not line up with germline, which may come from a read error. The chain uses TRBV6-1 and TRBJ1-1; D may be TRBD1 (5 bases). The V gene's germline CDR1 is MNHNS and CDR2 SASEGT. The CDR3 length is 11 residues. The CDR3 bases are TGTGCCAGCAGTTACCAAGGGGCCCACCTCTTT. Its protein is CASSYQGAHLF.

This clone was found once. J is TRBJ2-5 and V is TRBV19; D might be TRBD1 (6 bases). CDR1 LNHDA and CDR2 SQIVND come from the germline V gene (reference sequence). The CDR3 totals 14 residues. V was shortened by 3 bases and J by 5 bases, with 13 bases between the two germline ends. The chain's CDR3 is CASSIQGTIETQYF. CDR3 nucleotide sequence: TGTGCCAGTAGTATCCAGGGGACGATTGAGACCCAGTACTTC.

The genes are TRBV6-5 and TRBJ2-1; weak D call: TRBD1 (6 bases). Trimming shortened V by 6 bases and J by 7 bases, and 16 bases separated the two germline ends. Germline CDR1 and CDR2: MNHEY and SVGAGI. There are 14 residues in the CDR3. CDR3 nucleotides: TGTGCCAGCAGCCTCCGGACAGTCCGGAATGAGCAGTTCTTC. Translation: CASSLRTVRNEQFF.

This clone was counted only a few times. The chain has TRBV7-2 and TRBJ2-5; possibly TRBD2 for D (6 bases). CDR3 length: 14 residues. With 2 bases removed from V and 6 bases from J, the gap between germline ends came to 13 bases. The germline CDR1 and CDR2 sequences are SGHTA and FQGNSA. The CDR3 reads CASSLSGVDKTQYF. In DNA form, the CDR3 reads TGTGCCAGCAGCTTATCGGGAGTCGATAAGACCCAGTACTTC.

CDR3 region: CASSFRVLHF. The DNA of the CDR3 is TGTGCCAGCAGTTTCCGGGTCCTACACTTT. The chain couples TRBV6-4 to TRBJ1-6; no definite D call. This CDR3 has 10 residues. Germline lookup yields CDR1 MRHNA and CDR2 SNTAGT. Trimming cost V 5 bases and J 19 bases, with 12 bases left between them.

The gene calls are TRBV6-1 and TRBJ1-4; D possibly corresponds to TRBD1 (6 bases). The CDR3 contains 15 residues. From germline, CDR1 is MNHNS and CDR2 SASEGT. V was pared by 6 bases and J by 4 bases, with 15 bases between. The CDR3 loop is CASSPLQGVNEKLFF. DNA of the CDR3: TGTGCCAGCAGCCCCTTACAGGGCGTTAATGAAAAACTGTTTTTT.

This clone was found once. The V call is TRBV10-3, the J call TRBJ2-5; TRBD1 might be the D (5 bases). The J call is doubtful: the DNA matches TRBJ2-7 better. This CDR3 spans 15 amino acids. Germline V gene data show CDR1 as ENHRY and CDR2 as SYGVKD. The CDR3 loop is CAISDPTATTYEQYF. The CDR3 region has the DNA TGTGCCATCAGTGACCCGACAGCGACAACCTACGAGCAGTACTTC.

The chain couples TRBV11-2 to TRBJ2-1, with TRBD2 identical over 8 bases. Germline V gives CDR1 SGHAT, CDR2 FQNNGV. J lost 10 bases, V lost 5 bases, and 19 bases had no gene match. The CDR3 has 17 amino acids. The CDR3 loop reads CASSPYPSSGRRREQFF. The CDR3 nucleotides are TGTGCCAGCAGCCCGTACCCGTCTAGCGGGCGTAGGCGGGAGCAGTTCTTC.

In nucleotides, the CDR3 is TGTGCCACCAGCATCTCCGGGATCTCCTACGAGCAGTACTTC. Amino acid sequence: CATSISGISYEQYF. The chain combines TRBV15 with TRBJ2-7; weak D call: TRBD2 (5 bases). V lost 4 bases and J 0 bases, leaving 10 bases between the germline ends. The CDR3 consists of 14 residues. Germline assignment: CDR1 LNHNV and CDR2 YYDKDF (reference sequence).

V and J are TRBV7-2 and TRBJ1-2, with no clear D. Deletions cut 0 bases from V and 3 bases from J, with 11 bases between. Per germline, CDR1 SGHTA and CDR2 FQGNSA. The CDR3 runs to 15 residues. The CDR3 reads CASSLASRNHYGYTF. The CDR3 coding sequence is TGTGCCAGCAGCTTAGCGTCCAGGAACCACTATGGCTACACCTTC.

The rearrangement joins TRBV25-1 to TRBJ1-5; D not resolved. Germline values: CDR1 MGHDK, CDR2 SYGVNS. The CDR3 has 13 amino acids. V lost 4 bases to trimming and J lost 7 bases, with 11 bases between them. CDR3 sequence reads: CASSGEVAQPQHF. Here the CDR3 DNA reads TGTGCCAGCAGTGGCGAGGTTGCCCAGCCCCAGCATTTT.

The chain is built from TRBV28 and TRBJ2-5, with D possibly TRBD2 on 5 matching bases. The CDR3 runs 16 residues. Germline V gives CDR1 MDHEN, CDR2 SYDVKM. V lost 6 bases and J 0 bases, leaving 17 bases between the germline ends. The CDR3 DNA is TGTGCCAGCAGGTTTTTCTCCCGGGGATACCAAGAGACCCAGTACTTC. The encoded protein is CASRFFSRGYQETQYF.

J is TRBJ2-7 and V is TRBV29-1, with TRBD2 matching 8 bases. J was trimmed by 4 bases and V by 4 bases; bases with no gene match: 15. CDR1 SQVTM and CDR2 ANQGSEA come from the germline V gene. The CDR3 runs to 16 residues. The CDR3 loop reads CSVVRLAPILSYEQYV. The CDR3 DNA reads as TGCAGCGTTGTGAGACTAGCGCCCATCCTATCATACGAGCAGTACGTC.

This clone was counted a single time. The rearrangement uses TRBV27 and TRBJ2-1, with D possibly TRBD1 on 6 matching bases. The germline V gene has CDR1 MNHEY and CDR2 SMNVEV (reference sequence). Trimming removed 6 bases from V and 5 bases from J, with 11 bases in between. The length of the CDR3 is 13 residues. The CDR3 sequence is CASRWTVNNEQFF. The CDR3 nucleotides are TGTGCCAGCAGGTGGACAGTAAACAATGAGCAGTTCTTC.